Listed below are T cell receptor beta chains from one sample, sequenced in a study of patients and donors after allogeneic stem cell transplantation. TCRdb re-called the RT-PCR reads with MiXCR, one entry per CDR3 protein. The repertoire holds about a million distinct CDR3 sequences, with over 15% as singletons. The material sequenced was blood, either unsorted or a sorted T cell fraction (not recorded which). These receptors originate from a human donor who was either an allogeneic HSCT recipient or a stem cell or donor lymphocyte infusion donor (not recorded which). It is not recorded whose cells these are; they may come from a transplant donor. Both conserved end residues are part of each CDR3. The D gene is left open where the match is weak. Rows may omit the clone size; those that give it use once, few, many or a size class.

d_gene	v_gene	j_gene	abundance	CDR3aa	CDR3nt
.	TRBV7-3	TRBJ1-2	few	CASSFPWSPNYGYTF	TGTGCCAGCAGCTTCCCCTGGAGTCCTAACTATGGCTACACCTTC
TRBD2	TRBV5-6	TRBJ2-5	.	CASSLTTSGETQYF	TGTGCCAGCAGCTTGACGACTAGCGGAGAGACCCAGTACTTC
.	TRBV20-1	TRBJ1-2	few	CSARDKGNNYGYTF	TGCAGTGCTAGAGATAAAGGGAATAACTATGGCTACACCTTC
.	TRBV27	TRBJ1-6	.	CVTALSYNSPLHF	TGTGTCACGGCGCTCTCCTATAATTCACCCCTCCACTTT
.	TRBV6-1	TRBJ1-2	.	CASSTAPNYGYTF	TGTGCCAGCAGTACAGCCCCCAACTATGGCTACACCTTC
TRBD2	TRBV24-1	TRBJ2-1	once	CATSDLQRRGGNNEQFF	TGTGCCACCAGTGATTTGCAAAGGCGGGGGGGGAACAATGAGCAGTTCTTC
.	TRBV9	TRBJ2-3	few	CASSTAGRTTTDTQYF	TGTGCCAGCAGCACAGCCGGACGGACGACGACAGATACGCAGTATTTT
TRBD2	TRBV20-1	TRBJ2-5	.	CSASAAGVGETQYF	TGCAGTGCTAGCGCAGCGGGAGTCGGGGAGACCCAGTACTTC
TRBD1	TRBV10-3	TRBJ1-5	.	CAISESGTAAYSNQPQHF	TGTGCCATCAGTGAGTCCGGGACAGCTGCTTATAGCAATCAGCCCCAGCATTTT
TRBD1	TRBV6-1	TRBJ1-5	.	CASSQTGVLDQPQHF	TGTGCCAGCAGCCAGACAGGGGTGCTCGATCAGCCCCAGCATTTT